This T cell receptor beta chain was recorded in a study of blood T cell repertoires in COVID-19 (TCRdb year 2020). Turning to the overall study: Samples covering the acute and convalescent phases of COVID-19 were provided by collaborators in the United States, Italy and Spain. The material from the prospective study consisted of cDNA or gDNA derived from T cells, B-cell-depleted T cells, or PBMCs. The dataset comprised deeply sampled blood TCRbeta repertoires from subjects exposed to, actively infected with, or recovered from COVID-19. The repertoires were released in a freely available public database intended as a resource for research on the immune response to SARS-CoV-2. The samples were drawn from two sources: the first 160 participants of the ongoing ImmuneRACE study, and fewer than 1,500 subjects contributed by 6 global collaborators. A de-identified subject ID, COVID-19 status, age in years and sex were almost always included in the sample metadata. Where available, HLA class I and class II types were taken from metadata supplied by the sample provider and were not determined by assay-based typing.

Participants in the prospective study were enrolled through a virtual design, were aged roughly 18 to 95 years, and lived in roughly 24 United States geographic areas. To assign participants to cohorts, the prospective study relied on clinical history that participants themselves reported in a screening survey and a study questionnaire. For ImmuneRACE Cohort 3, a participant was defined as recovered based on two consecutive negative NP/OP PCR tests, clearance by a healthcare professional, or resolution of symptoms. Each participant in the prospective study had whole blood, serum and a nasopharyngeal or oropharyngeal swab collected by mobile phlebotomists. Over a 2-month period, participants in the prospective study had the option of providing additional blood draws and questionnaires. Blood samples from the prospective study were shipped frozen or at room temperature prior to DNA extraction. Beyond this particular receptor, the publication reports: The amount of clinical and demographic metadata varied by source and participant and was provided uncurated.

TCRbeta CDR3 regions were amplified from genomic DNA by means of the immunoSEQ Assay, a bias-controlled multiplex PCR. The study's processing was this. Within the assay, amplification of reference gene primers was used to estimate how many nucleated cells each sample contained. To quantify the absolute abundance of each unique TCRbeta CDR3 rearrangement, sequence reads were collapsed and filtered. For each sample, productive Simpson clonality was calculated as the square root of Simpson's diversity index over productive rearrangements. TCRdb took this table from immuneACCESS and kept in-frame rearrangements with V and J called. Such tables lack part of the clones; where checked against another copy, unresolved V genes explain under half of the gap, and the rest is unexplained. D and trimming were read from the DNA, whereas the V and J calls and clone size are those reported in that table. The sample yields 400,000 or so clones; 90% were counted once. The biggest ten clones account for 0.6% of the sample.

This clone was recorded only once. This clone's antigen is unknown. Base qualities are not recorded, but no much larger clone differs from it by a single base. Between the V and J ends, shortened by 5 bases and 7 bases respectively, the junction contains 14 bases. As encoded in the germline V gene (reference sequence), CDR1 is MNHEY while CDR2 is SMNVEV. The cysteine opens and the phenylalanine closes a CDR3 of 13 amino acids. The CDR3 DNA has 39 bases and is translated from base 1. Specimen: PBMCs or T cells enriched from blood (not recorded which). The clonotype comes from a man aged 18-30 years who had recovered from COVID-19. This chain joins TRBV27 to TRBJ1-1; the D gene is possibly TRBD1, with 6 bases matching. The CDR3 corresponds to CASSRHREGEAFF. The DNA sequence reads TGTGCCAGCAGTCGACACAGGGAAGGTGAAGCTTTCTTT.